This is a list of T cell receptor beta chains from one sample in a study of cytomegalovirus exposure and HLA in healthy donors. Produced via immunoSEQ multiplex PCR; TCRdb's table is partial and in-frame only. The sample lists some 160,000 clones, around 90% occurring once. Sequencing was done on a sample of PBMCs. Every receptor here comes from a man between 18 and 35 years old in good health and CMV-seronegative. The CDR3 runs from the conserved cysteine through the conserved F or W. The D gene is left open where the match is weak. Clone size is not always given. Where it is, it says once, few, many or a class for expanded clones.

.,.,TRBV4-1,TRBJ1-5,CASSQRSKGNQPQHF,TGCGCCAGCAGCCAGCGGAGTAAAGGCAATCAGCCCCAGCATTTT
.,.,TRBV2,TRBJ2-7,CASSEMGVEQYF,TGTGCCAGCAGTGAAATGGGAGTCGAGCAGTACTTC
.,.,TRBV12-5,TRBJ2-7,CASGLEVGAGIFYEQYF,TGTGCTAGTGGTTTGGAGGTGGGGGCCGGCATTTTCTACGAGCAGTACTTC
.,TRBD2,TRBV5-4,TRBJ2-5,CASIKMGPAGGEETQYF,TGTGCCAGCATCAAGATGGGACCAGCGGGAGGAGAAGAGACCCAGTACTTC
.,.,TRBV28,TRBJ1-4,CASSSIQGGSEKLFF,TGTGCCAGCAGTTCAATACAGGGTGGAAGTGAAAAACTGTTTTTT
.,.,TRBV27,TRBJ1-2,CASQSSGYTNYGYTF,TGTGCCAGCCAATCCTCAGGGTATACTAACTATGGCTACACCTTC
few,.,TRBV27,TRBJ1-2,CASRQRQAAGYGYTF,TGTGCCAGCAGGCAAAGACAGGCGGCGGGCTATGGCTACACCTTC
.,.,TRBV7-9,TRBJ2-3,CASSSLRTLSTDTQYF,TGTGCCAGCAGCTCGCTCAGGACACTTAGCACAGATACGCAGTATTTT
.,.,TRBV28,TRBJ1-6,CASSFLNSPLHF,TGTGCCAGCAGTTTCTTGAATTCACCCCTCCACTTT
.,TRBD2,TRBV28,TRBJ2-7,CASSLGLAGSGYF,TGTGCCAGCAGTCTGGGACTAGCGGGATCCGGGTACTTC
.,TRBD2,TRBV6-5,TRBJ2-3,CASSPGTSSTDTQYF,TGTGCCAGCAGTCCCGGGACTAGCAGCACAGATACGCAGTATTTT
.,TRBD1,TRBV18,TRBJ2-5,CASSPLTGEETQYF,TGTGCCAGCTCACCGCTGACAGGGGAAGAGACCCAGTACTTC
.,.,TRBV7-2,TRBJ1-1,CASSLELPNTEAFF,TGTGCCAGCAGCTTAGAACTTCCGAACACTGAAGCTTTCTTT
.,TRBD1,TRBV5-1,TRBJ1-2,CASRTSQGAVGYGYTF,TGCGCCAGCAGAACATCACAGGGGGCGGTCGGGTATGGCTACACCTTC
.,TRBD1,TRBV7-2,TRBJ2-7,CASSLDRGRIYEQYF,TGTGCCAGCAGTTTAGACAGGGGCCGTATCTACGAGCAGTACTTC
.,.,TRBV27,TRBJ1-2,CASSLSSGASSNYGYTF,TGTGCCAGCAGTTTATCGTCAGGTGCATCATCTAACTATGGCTACACCTTC
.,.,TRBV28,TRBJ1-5,CASSQDNQPQHF,TGTGCCAGCAGTCAGGACAATCAGCCCCAGCATTTT
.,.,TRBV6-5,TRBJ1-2,CASSYSGEGYGYTF,TGTGCCAGCAGTTACTCCGGGGAAGGGTATGGCTACACCTTC
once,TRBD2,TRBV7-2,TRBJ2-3,CASSLEIAGGPTDTQYF,TGTGCCAGCAGCTTGGAAATAGCGGGAGGTCCCACAGATACGCAGTATTTT
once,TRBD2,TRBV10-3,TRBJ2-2,CAISALAGDTGELFF,TGTGCCATCAGTGCTCTAGCGGGGGACACCGGGGAGCTGTTTTTT
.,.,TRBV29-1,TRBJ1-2,CSVAAGRQVGYTF,TGCAGCGTTGCAGCGGGGAGGCAGGTTGGCTACACCTTC
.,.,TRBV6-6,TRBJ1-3,CASSYKGPGNTIYF,TGTGCCAGCAGTTATAAGGGGCCTGGAAACACCATATATTTT
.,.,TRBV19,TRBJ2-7,CASSIAHRTSYEQYF,TGTGCCAGTAGTATAGCCCACAGGACGTCCTACGAGCAGTACTTC
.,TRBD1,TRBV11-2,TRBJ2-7,CASSLVLQGSGPYF,TGTGCCAGCAGCTTAGTCCTACAGGGGTCGGGCCCGTACTTC
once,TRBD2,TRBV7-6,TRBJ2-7,CASSPEWREGYEQYF,TGTGCCAGCAGTCCCGAATGGCGGGAGGGCTACGAGCAGTACTTC
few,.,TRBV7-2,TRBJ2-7,CASSLGRGISYEQYF,TGTGCCAGCAGCTTAGGACGCGGAATTAGCTACGAGCAGTACTTC
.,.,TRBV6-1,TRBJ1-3,CASRAGPGGTIYF,TGTGCCAGCAGAGCGGGCCCCGGGGGCACCATATATTTT
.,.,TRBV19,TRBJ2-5,CASSIALAQETQYF,TGTGCCAGTAGTATTGCTTTGGCCCAGGAGACCCAGTACTTC
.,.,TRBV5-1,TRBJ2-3,CASSARQPDTDTQYF,TGCGCCAGCAGCGCTAGACAGCCTGACACAGATACGCAGTATTTT
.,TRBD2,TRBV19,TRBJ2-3,CASSMPAGATDTQYF,TGTGCCAGTAGTATGCCAGCGGGGGCCACAGATACGCAGTATTTT
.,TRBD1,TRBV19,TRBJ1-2,CASRDITGAAGYTF,TGTGCCAGTAGGGATATAACAGGGGCGGCTGGCTACACCTTC
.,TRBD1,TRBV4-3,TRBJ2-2,CASSPGGNTGELFF,TGCGCCAGCAGCCCAGGGGGGAACACCGGGGAGCTGTTTTTT
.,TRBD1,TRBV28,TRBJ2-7,CASSFGGQGPYEQYF,TGTGCCAGCAGTTTTGGGGGACAGGGTCCCTACGAGCAGTACTTC
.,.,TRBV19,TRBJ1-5,CASTPGNNQPQHF,TGTGCCAGCACCCCAGGGAACAATCAGCCCCAGCATTTT
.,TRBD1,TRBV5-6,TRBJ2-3,CASATWTGGNTDTQYF,TGTGCCAGCGCAACCTGGACAGGGGGCAACACAGATACGCAGTATTTT
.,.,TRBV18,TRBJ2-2,CASSLRSHERELFF,TGTGCCAGCTCTCTCCGGTCCCACGAAAGGGAGCTGTTTTTT
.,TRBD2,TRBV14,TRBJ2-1,CASSLPSRGLANEQFF,TGTGCCAGCAGCCTCCCGTCTCGGGGACTAGCAAATGAGCAGTTCTTC
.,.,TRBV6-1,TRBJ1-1,CASSEQGMNTEAFF,TGTGCCAGCAGCGAACAGGGCATGAACACTGAAGCTTTCTTT
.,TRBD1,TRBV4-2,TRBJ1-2,CASSQDRGRANYGYTF,TGTGCCAGCAGCCAGGACAGGGGGCGAGCTAACTATGGCTACACCTTC
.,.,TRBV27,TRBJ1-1,CASSLNRGQNTEAFF,TGTGCCAGCAGTTTAAATAGGGGACAAAACACTGAAGCTTTCTTT
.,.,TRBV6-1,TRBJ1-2,CASSEVEGGPGPYGYTF,TGTGCCAGCAGTGAAGTGGAGGGCGGCCCCGGACCCTATGGCTACACCTTC
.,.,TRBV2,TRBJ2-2,CASMAVNTGELFF,TGTGCCAGCATGGCCGTTAACACCGGGGAGCTGTTTTTT
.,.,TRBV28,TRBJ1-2,CASSLLEKHYYGYTF,TGTGCCAGCAGTTTATTAGAGAAGCACTACTATGGCTACACCTTC
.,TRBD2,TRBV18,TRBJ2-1,CASSRNVVSGMSTEQFF,TGTGCCAGCTCCCGAAACGTCGTTAGCGGGATGAGCACTGAGCAGTTCTTC
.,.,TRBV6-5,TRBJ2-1,CASSYLGPGVGEQFF,TGTGCCAGCAGTTACTTGGGTCCAGGGGTCGGTGAGCAGTTCTTC
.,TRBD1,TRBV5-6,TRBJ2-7,CASSLGTGGSYEQYF,TGTGCCAGCAGCTTGGGCACAGGGGGTTCCTACGAGCAGTACTTC
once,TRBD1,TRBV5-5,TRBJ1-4,CASSLGQGETNEKLFF,TGTGCCAGCAGCCTGGGACAGGGGGAAACTAATGAAAAACTGTTTTTT
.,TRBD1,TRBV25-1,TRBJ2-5,CASSPGQGKETQYF,TGTGCCAGCAGCCCGGGACAGGGAAAAGAGACCCAGTACTTC
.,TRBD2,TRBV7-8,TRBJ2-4,CASGTSGENIQYF,TGTGCCAGCGGAACTAGCGGGGAAAACATTCAGTACTTC
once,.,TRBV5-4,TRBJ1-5,CASSLPGQPQHF,TGTGCCAGCAGCTTACCGGGTCAGCCCCAGCATTTT
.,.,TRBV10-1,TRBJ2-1,CASSESAVPSSFFF,TGCGCCAGCAGTGAGTCCGCGGTCCCTTCTTCGTTTTTCTTC
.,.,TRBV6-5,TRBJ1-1,CAISPTAGNTEAFF,TGTGCCATCTCTCCAACTGCGGGGAACACTGAAGCTTTCTTT
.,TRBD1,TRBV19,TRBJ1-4,CASSMQGQGDEKLFF,TGTGCCAGTAGTATGCAGGGCCAGGGGGATGAAAAACTGTTTTTT